A selection of T cell receptor beta chains follows, all from one sample in a study of radiotherapy plus CTLA-4 blockade in lung cancer. TCRdb keeps only in-frame clones here, not all; method: immunoSEQ multiplex PCR. The table includes some 50,000 clones, approximately 84% detected once. Sequenced material: peripheral blood, taken from a patient treated with radiotherapy plus ipilimumab. The receptors stem from a human donor with non-small cell lung cancer whose response to radiotherapy plus ipilimumab could not be evaluated. Each CDR3 is given with its conserved first and last residue. Where a row states a size, it is once, few, many or the class of an expanded clone; other rows omit it.

cdr3_aa | j_call | clone_size | v_call
CASSATSGSGHTQYF | TRBJ2-3 | - | TRBV11-3
CASSQGLAGANEQFF | TRBJ2-1 | few | TRBV5-2
CATSGGSLQGYTF | TRBJ1-2 | - | TRBV15
CAIREQGNKNIQYF | TRBJ2-4 | - | TRBV10-3
CASSSIAGGPDEQYF | - | - | TRBV27
CASSQGQWFNYGYTF | TRBJ1-2 | - | TRBV7-9
CASSLGQGFRYEQYF | TRBJ2-7 | - | TRBV6-5
CASSSSGLGHNEQFF | TRBJ2-1 | - | TRBV27
CASSAHRGNSGNTIYF | TRBJ1-3 | - | TRBV7-9
CASRLAGYNEQFF | TRBJ2-1 | once | TRBV7-9
CASSALAGDEQFF | TRBJ2-1 | - | TRBV18
CASSRRLAGGNEQFF | TRBJ2-1 | - | TRBV7-9
CASSLRTKSSGNTIYF | TRBJ1-3 | - | TRBV7-2
CSTRSGFGRDTGELFF | TRBJ2-2 | - | TRBV29-1
CASSFPLSYEQYF | TRBJ2-7 | - | TRBV28
CASSSPGLAGYEQYF | TRBJ2-7 | - | TRBV7-2